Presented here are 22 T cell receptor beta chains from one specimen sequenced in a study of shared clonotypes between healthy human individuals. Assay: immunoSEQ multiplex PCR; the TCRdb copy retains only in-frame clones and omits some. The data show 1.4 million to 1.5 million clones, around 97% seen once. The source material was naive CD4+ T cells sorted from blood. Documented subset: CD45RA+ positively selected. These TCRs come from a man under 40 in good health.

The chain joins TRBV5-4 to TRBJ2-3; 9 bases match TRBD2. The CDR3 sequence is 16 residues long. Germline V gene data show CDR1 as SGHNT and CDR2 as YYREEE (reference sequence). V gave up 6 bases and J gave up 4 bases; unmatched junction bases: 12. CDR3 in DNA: TGTGCCAGCAACCCCAATAGCGGGAGCGGAGCAGATACGCAGTATTTT. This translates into CASNPNSGSGADTQYF.

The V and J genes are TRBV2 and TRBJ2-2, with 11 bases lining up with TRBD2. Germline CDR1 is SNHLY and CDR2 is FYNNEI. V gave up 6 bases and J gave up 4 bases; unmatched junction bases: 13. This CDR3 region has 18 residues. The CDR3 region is CASRPITSGGFFTGELFF. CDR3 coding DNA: TGTGCCAGCAGGCCCATTACTAGCGGGGGATTCTTCACCGGGGAGCTGTTTTTT.

This CDR3 reads CASTRGKNIQYF. Written as DNA, the CDR3 is TGTGCCAGCACCCGGGGGAAAAACATTCAGTACTTC. The chain employs TRBV5-6 and TRBJ2-4; TRBD2 might be the D (6 bases). The CDR3 extends over 12 amino acids. In germline, CDR1 is SGHDT, CDR2 YYEEEE. V lost 6 bases and J lost 4, with 8 bases in between.

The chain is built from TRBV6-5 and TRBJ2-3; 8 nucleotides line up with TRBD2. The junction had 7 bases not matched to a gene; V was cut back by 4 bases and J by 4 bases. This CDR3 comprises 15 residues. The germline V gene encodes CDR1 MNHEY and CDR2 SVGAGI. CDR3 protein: CASSSREAGPDTQYF. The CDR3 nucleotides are TGTGCCAGCAGTTCGCGGGAGGCCGGCCCAGATACGCAGTATTTT.

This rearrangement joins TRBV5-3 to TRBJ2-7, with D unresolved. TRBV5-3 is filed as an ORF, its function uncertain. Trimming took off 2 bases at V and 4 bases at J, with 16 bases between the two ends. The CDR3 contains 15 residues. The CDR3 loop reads CARSFFLEHRYEQYF. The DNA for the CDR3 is TGTGCCAGAAGCTTCTTCCTAGAACATAGATACGAGCAGTACTTC.

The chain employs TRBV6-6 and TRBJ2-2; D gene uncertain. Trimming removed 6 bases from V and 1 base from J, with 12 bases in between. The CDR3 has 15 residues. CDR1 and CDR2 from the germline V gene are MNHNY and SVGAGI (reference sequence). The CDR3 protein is CASSNGRMNTGELFF. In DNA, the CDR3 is TGTGCCAGCAGCAATGGACGGATGAACACCGGGGAGCTGTTTTTT.

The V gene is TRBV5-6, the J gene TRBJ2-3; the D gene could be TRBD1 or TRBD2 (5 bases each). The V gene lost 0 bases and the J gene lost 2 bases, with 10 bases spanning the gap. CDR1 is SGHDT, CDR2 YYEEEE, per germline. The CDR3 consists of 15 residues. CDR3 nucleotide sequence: TGTGCCAGCAGCTTGGTGGGGACGTTCACAGATACGCAGTATTTT. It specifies CASSLVGTFTDTQYF.

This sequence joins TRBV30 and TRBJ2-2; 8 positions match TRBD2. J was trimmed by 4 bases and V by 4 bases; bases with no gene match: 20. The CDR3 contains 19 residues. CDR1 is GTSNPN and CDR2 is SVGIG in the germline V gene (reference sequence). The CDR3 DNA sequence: TGTGCCTGGACCCCCCGCGGGTTGGCCGCCGGGGGGGGCACCGGGGAGCTGTTTTTT. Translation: CAWTPRGLAAGGGTGELFF.

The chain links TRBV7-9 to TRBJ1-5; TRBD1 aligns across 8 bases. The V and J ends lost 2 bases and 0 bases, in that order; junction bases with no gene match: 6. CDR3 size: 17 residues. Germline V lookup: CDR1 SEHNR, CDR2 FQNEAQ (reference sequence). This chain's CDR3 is CASSLWTGIYSNQPQHF. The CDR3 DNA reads TGTGCCAGCAGCTTATGGACAGGGATATATAGCAATCAGCCCCAGCATTTT.

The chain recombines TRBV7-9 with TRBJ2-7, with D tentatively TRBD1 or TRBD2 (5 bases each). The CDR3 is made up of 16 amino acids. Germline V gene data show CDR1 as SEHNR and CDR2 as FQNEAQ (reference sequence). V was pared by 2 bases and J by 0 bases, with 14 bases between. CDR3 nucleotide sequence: TGTGCCAGCAGCTTAACCGGGACCTCCAACTCCTACGAGCAGTACTTC. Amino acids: CASSLTGTSNSYEQYF. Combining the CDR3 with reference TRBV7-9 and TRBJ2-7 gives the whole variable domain DTGVSQNPRHKITKRGQNVTFRCDPISEHNRLYWYRQTLGQGPEFLTYFQNEAQLEKSRLLSDRFSAERPKGSFSTLEIQRTEQGDSAMYLCASSLTGTSNSYEQYFGPGTRLTVT.

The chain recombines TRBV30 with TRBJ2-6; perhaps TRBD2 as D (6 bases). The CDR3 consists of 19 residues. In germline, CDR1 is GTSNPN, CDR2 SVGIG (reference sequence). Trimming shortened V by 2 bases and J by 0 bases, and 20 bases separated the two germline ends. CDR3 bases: TGTGCCTGGAGTACCACCCCGGGACTCTTAAGCTCTGGGGCCAACGTCCTGACTTTC. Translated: CAWSTTPGLLSSGANVLTF.

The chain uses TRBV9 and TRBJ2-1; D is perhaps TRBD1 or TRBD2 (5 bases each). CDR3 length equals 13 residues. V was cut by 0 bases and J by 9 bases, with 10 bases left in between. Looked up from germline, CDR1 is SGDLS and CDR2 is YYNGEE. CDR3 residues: CASSVDTGTEQFF. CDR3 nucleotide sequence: TGTGCCAGCAGCGTAGACACGGGGACTGAGCAGTTCTTC.

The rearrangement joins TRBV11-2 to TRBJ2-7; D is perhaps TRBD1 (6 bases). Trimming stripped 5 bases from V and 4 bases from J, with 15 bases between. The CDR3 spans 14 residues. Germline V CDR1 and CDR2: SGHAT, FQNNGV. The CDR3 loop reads CASSRDTHRYEQYF. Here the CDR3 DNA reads TGTGCCAGCAGCCGGGACACCCACCGTTACGAGCAGTACTTC.

In nucleotides, the CDR3 is TGCGCCAGCAGCCCGACAGGGCAAGGAAACACCATATATTTT. Translated: CASSPTGQGNTIYF. The chain has TRBV5-1 and TRBJ1-3, with TRBD1 matching over 7 bases. The CDR3 loop spans 14 amino acids. Germline V lookup: CDR1 SGHRS, CDR2 YFSETQ. After removal of 4 bases from V and 4 bases from J, the junction contained 5 bases not matched to a gene.

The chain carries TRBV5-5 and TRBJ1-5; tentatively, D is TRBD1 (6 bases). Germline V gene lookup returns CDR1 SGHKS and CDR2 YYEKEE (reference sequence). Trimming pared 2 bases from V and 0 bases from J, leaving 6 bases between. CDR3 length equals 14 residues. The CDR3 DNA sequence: TGTGCCAGCAGCTTACAGGGTAGCAATCAGCCCCAGCATTTT. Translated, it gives CASSLQGSNQPQHF.

The CDR3 DNA sequence: TGCAGCGTCTCCACAATCTCTGGGGCCAACGTCCTGACTTTC. It specifies CSVSTISGANVLTF. The gene calls are TRBV29-1 and TRBJ2-6; D unresolved. This CDR3 region has 14 residues. In germline, CDR1 is SQVTM, CDR2 ANQGSEA. The V end lost 6 bases, the J end lost 0 bases, and 9 bases lay between the germline ends.

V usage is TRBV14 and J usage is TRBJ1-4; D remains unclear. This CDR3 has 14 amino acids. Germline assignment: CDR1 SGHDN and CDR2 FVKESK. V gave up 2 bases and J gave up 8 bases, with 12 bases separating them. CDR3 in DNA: TGTGCCAGCAGCCAACGGTCGGGTTGGGAAAAACTGTTTTTT. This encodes CASSQRSGWEKLFF. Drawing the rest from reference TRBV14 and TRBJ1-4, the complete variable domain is EAGVTQFPSHSVIEKGQTVTLRCDPISGHDNLYWYRRVMGKEIKFLLHFVKESKQDESGMPNNRFLAERTGGTYSTLKVQPAELEDSGVYFCASSQRSGWEKLFFGSGTQLSVL.

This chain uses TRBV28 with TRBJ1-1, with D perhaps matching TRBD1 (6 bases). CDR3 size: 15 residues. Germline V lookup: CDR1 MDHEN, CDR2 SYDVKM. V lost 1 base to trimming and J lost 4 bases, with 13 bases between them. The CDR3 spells CASSLSGTSSTEAFF. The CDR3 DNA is TGTGCCAGCAGTTTATCGGGGACAAGCTCCACTGAAGCTTTCTTT. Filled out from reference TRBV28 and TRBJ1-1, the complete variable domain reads DVKVTQSSRYLVKRTGEKVFLECVQDMDHENMFWYRQDPGLGLRLIYFSYDVKMKEKGDIPEGYSVSREKKERFSLILESASTNQTSMYLCASSLSGTSSTEAFFGQGTRLTVV.

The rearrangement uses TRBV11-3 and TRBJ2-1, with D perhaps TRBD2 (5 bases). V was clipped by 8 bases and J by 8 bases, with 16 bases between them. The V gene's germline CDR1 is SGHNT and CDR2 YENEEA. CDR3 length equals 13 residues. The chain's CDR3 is CASQIRGGDEQFF. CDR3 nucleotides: TGTGCCAGCCAGATCCGGGGTGGCGATGAGCAGTTCTTC.

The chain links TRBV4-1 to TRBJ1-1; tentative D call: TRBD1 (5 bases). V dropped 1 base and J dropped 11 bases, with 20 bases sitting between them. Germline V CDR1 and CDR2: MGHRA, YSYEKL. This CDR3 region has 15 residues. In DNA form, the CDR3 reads TGCGCCAGCAGCCAAGGAGGGGCAGGGATTAAAGTTGCTTTCTTT. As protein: CASSQGGAGIKVAFF.

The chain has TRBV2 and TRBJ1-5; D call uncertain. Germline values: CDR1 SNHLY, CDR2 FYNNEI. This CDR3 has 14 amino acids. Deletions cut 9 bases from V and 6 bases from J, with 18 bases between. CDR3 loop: CASKKDLRSQPQHF. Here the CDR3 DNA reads TGTGCCAGTAAAAAGGATCTGAGAAGTCAGCCCCAGCATTTT.

This CDR3 reads CASSLGGYGSGANVLTF. The DNA of the CDR3 is TGTGCCAGCAGCTTAGGGGGGTACGGCTCTGGGGCCAACGTCCTGACTTTC. The rearrangement joins TRBV7-9 to TRBJ2-6; D possibly matches TRBD1 or TRBD2 (5 bases each). The CDR3 length is 17 residues. Germline V gene sequence: CDR1 SEHNR, CDR2 FQNEAQ (reference sequence). Trimming left V 1 base short and J 0 bases short, with 10 bases between. Combining the CDR3 with reference TRBV7-9 and TRBJ2-6 gives the whole variable domain DTGVSQNPRHKITKRGQNVTFRCDPISEHNRLYWYRQTLGQGPEFLTYFQNEAQLEKSRLLSDRFSAERPKGSFSTLEIQRTEQGDSAMYLCASSLGGYGSGANVLTFGAGSRLTVL.